This TCR beta chain was sequenced during a study of beta chain features in type 1 diabetes. General observations from the study: When cDNA is sequenced, cells with high TCR expression could be over-represented. PCR might preferentially amplify shorter templates, equally in patients and controls.

Investigators reverse transcribed all isolated RNA, so they sequenced expressed TCRB transcripts. Sequenced by immunoSEQ multiplex PCR; TCRdb stores in-frame clones only, minus some. This sample yields roughly 450,000 clones, of which around 14% are seen a single time; roughly 0.038% belongs to the top ten. Of note for this clone: Its antigen remains unknown.

Germline V CDR1 and CDR2: MNHNS, SASEGT. The V gene lost 2 bases and the J gene lost 8 bases, with 7 bases spanning the gap. CDR3 length: 12 residues. The V and J genes are TRBV6-1 and TRBJ2-1; D gene unclear. The sequence came from a man aged 25 to 45 in good health. Sequenced: naive CD4+ T cells from blood. Here the CDR3 reads CASSEQTDEQFF. In DNA, the CDR3 is TGTGCCAGCAGTGAACAGACGGATGAGCAGTTCTTC.